The 32 T cell receptor beta chains presented below share a single source sample, sequenced in a study of blood T cell repertoires in COVID-19. Assay used: immunoSEQ multiplex PCR; TCRdb lists only in-frame clones, some missing. Of 400,000 to 500,000 clones listed, approximately 90% are singletons. The sequencing sample was made of peripheral blood. Receptor source: a woman aged 30 to 39 with active or convalescent COVID-19.

The chain is built from TRBV7-6 and TRBJ2-1; 11 nucleotides agree with TRBD2. Losses at the gene ends were 3 bases for V and 4 bases for J; bases not matched to a gene: 11. The CDR3 is made up of 18 amino acids. Germline lookup yields CDR1 SGHVS and CDR2 FNYEAQ. The CDR3, as DNA: TGTGCCAGCAGCTTGGGTAGCGGGGGGGCCGGAGGATACAATGAGCAGTTCTTC. Protein sequence: CASSLGSGGAGGYNEQFF.

The gene calls are TRBV4-1 and TRBJ1-5; 9 nucleotides agree with TRBD1. V trimming: 0 bases; J trimming: 1 base; junction bases outside the gene matches: 4. Germline loops: CDR1 MGHRA, CDR2 YSYEKL. The length of the CDR3 is 17 residues. CDR3 region: CASSQEFTGGSNQPQHF. CDR3 coding DNA: TGCGCCAGCAGCCAAGAATTTACAGGGGGCAGCAATCAGCCCCAGCATTTT.

The V call is TRBV4-1, the J call TRBJ1-1; D gene uncertain. Germline V gene sequence: CDR1 MGHRA, CDR2 YSYEKL. The CDR3 consists of 14 residues. V lost 3 bases to trimming and J lost 0 bases, with 8 bases between them. CDR3 bases: TGCGCCAGCAGCCACAATCGGGTGAACACTGAAGCTTTCTTT. This translates into CASSHNRVNTEAFF.

The J gene is TRBJ1-2, the V gene TRBV5-1; 9 bases are shared with TRBD1. This CDR3 region has 19 residues. In germline, CDR1 is SGHRS, CDR2 YFSETQ. Trimming cost V 8 bases and J 8 bases; bases outside gene matches: 28. The CDR3 sequence: CASSPTLIGQGPRGYGYTF. DNA of the CDR3: TGCGCCAGTAGCCCTACCCTAATCGGACAGGGGCCTCGGGGATACGGCTACACCTTC.

The V gene is TRBV29-1, the J gene TRBJ2-1; D is perhaps TRBD1 (5 bases). CDR1 SQVTM and CDR2 ANQGSEA come from the germline V gene. The CDR3 loop spans 14 amino acids. V lost 7 bases, J lost 7 bases, and 20 bases lay in between. CDR3 region: CSAYPAAPGNEQFF. The DNA of the CDR3 is TGCAGCGCTTACCCGGCCGCACCAGGGAATGAGCAGTTCTTC.

V and J are TRBV4-1 and TRBJ1-5; D not certain. Trimming took 0 bases from V and 4 from J, leaving 7 bases between them. This CDR3 has 14 amino acids. The germline V gene encodes CDR1 MGHRA and CDR2 YSYEKL. As DNA, the CDR3 is TGCGCCAGCAGCCAAGATGGACTAAATCAGCCCCAGCATTTT. Protein: CASSQDGLNQPQHF.

CDR3 region: CASSQSGQALMGYGYTF. CDR3 bases: TGTGCCAGCAGCCAGTCGGGACAGGCGCTGATGGGCTATGGCTACACCTTC. The chain employs TRBV3-1 (or the pseudogene TRBV3-2) and TRBJ1-2, with 8 bases lining up with TRBD1. The CDR3 totals 17 residues. Trimming removed 3 bases from V and 4 bases from J; junction bases left unmatched: 13. From germline, CDR1 is LGHDT and CDR2 YNNKEL (reference sequence).

The V call is TRBV2, the J call TRBJ2-5; TRBD2 is a possible D gene (6 bases). Germline CDR1 and CDR2: SNHLY and FYNNEI. This CDR3 has 13 residues. The V gene lost 1 base and the J gene lost 5 bases, with 8 bases spanning the gap. The CDR3 spells CASSEEGRETQYF. The CDR3 DNA reads TGTGCCAGCAGTGAAGAAGGGAGGGAGACCCAGTACTTC.

This sequence joins TRBV12-5 and TRBJ2-1, with 9 bases identical to TRBD2. This CDR3 has 16 amino acids. V lost 6 bases, J lost 0 bases, and 6 bases stayed unmatched. CDR1 is LGHNT and CDR2 is FRNRAP in the germline V gene. The DNA of the CDR3 is TGTGCTAGTGGCCTAGCGGGGTCGAGCTCCTACAATGAGCAGTTCTTC. It translates to CASGLAGSSSYNEQFF.

This chain connects TRBV10-3 to TRBJ2-3, with TRBD2 identical over 10 bases. Trimming cost V 4 bases and J 4 bases; bases outside gene matches: 5. The CDR3 sequence is 15 residues long. In germline, CDR1 is ENHRY, CDR2 SYGVKD. The chain's CDR3 is CAISGTSGNADTQYF. CDR3 in DNA: TGTGCCATCAGTGGAACTAGCGGGAATGCAGATACGCAGTATTTT.

The genes are TRBV10-1 and TRBJ2-2; unclear D gene. Germline V gives CDR1 WNHNN, CDR2 SYGVQD (reference sequence). The CDR3 has 14 residues. V dropped 4 bases and J dropped 4 bases, with 10 bases sitting between them. The CDR3 loop reads CASSVSSFTGELFF. In nucleotides, the CDR3 is TGCGCCAGCAGTGTTTCCAGTTTCACCGGGGAGCTGTTTTTT.

The chain combines TRBV19 with TRBJ2-5; 7 positions match TRBD1. V lost 4 bases, J lost 1 base, and 3 bases stayed unmatched. Germline V gene lookup returns CDR1 LNHDA and CDR2 SQIVND (reference sequence). The CDR3 consists of 14 residues. CDR3 sequence: CASSTGQAQETQYF. DNA of the CDR3: TGTGCCAGTAGTACCGGACAGGCCCAAGAGACCCAGTACTTC.

A word on this clone: This same CDR3 is encoded by further DNA sequences in the sample. The genes are TRBV5-1 and TRBJ2-5; 9 bases agree with TRBD1. This CDR3 contains 14 residues. Losses at the gene ends were 4 bases for V and 2 bases for J; bases not matched to a gene: 3. Germline lookup yields CDR1 SGHRS and CDR2 YFSETQ. DNA for the CDR3: TGCGCCAGCAGCCTGGACAGGGGTCAAGAGACCCAGTACTTC. It translates to CASSLDRGQETQYF.

The V and J genes are TRBV6-5 and TRBJ1-2; a possible D gene is TRBD1 (6 bases). In germline, CDR1 is MNHEY, CDR2 SVGAGI. The germline V and J ends were trimmed by 10 bases and 8 bases, with 17 bases remaining between them. This CDR3 contains 12 residues. CDR3 coding DNA: TGTGCCAAAAGCACAGGGACCGGCGGCTACACCTTC. Protein sequence: CAKSTGTGGYTF.

The V and J genes are TRBV2 and TRBJ1-6; D remains ambiguous. The CDR3 totals 16 residues. The V gene's germline CDR1 is SNHLY and CDR2 FYNNEI. Trimming took 6 bases from V and 1 from J, leaving 13 bases between them. The CDR3 bases are TGTGCCAGCAGGGGCGGGATGGGATCCTATAATTCACCCCTCCACTTT. Translated: CASRGGMGSYNSPLHF.

This clone was counted a single time. The chain uses TRBV6-4 and TRBJ1-1; 7 bases are a match to TRBD1. Germline CDR1 is MRHNA and CDR2 is SNTAGT. V dropped 2 bases and J dropped 4; count of bases not matched to a gene: 4. The CDR3 length is 14 residues. This CDR3 reads CASSDGSGGTEAFF. The CDR3 bases are TGTGCCAGCAGTGACGGGTCAGGGGGCACTGAAGCTTTCTTT.

This clone was picked up a small number of times. This chain joins TRBV19 and TRBJ1-5; possibly TRBD1 for D (6 bases). The germline CDR1 and CDR2 sequences are LNHDA and SQIVND (reference sequence). The CDR3 consists of 14 residues. V was cut by 3 bases and J by 4 bases, with 10 bases left in between. CDR3 coding DNA: TGTGCCAGTAGTATCGCAGGGGCAAATCAGCCCCAGCATTTT. Its translation: CASSIAGANQPQHF.

The rearrangement joins TRBV29-1 to TRBJ2-7, with no clear D. Trimming shortened V by 4 bases and J by 0 bases, and 10 bases separated the two germline ends. Germline CDR1 is SQVTM and CDR2 is ANQGSEA. The CDR3 extends over 13 amino acids. The DNA of the CDR3 is TGCAGCGTTGGTGCAGGCTTCTCCTACGAGCAGTACTTC. Protein sequence: CSVGAGFSYEQYF.

The V and J genes are TRBV19 and TRBJ1-4, with 9 positions matching TRBD1. This CDR3 contains 17 residues. The germline CDR1 and CDR2 sequences are LNHDA and SQIVND (reference sequence). Trimming took 5 bases from V and 4 from J; bases not matched to a gene: 11. The CDR3 loop reads CASSSPQQGAVNEKLFF. In nucleotides, the CDR3 is TGTGCCAGTAGTTCCCCGCAACAGGGGGCGGTTAATGAAAAACTGTTTTTT.

This chain joins TRBV19 and TRBJ2-1, with TRBD2 as a possible D gene (6 bases). V was shortened by 1 base and J by 5 bases, with 9 bases between the two germline ends. Germline V gene lookup returns CDR1 LNHDA and CDR2 SQIVND (reference sequence). CDR3 size: 14 residues. The CDR3 region is CASSIAGLHNEQFF. CDR3 coding DNA: TGTGCCAGTAGTATAGCGGGACTTCACAATGAGCAGTTCTTC.

The rearrangement links TRBV2 to TRBJ1-4; D is unclear. The length of the CDR3 is 17 residues. CDR1 and CDR2 (germline): SNHLY, FYNNEI. Trimming took off 5 bases at V and 8 bases at J, with 24 bases between the two ends. The CDR3 region is CASSNSGTVPSVEKLFF. CDR3 bases: TGTGCCAGCAGTAACTCGGGAACTGTGCCCTCGGTAGAAAAACTGTTTTTT.

The table lists this clone with a few counts. The chain carries TRBV30 and TRBJ1-2; perhaps TRBD1 as D (5 bases). Germline V CDR1 and CDR2: GTSNPN, SVGIG (reference sequence). This CDR3 has 14 residues. V shed 4 bases and J shed 6 bases, with 18 bases lying between them. CDR3 DNA sequence: TGTGCCTGGAAGGATCGTTTTTTAGGGGATGGCTACACCTTC. Protein sequence: CAWKDRFLGDGYTF.

The chain has TRBV4-1 and TRBJ2-1, with unresolved D. From germline, CDR1 is MGHRA and CDR2 YSYEKL. Trimming removed 0 bases at V and 8 bases at J, with 17 bases between. There are 16 residues in the CDR3. CDR3: CASSQDSHPVIYEQFF. Here the CDR3 DNA reads TGCGCCAGCAGCCAAGATTCACACCCCGTGATCTATGAGCAGTTCTTC.

This chain links TRBV5-4 with TRBJ1-2; TRBD1 is a possible D gene (5 bases). V was clipped by 2 bases and J by 3 bases, with 17 bases between them. The germline gives CDR1 SGHNT, CDR2 YYREEE (reference sequence). The CDR3 contains 16 residues. In nucleotides, the CDR3 is TGTGCCAGCAGCTTAGGTCCAGGGCTTGGGGACTATGGCTACACCTTC. Amino acid sequence: CASSLGPGLGDYGYTF.

The chain employs TRBV11-3 and TRBJ2-2; D may be TRBD2 (6 bases). Per the germline V gene, CDR1 is SGHNT and CDR2 is YENEEA. This CDR3 has 14 amino acids. V lost 6 bases to trimming and J lost 6 bases, with 14 bases between them. The CDR3 nucleotides read TGTGCCAGCAGACGATCCTGGGAGGCCGGGGAGCTGTTTTTT. This translates into CASRRSWEAGELFF. Based on the CDR3 plus reference TRBV11-3 and TRBJ2-2, the full variable domain is EAGVVQSPRYKIIEKKQPVAFWCNPISGHNTLYWYLQNLGQGPELLIRYENEEAVDDSQLPKDRFSAERLKGVDSTLKIQPAELGDSAVYLCASRRSWEAGELFFGEGSRLTVL.

The gene calls are TRBV20-1 and TRBJ1-1; D is perhaps TRBD1 (6 bases). Germline CDR1 is DFQATT and CDR2 is SNEGSKA (reference sequence). V was trimmed by 3 bases and J by 1 base, leaving 12 bases between them. This CDR3 contains 14 residues. Written as DNA, the CDR3 is TGCAGTGCTAGTCAGGGGCCGGGGAACACTGAAGCTTTCTTT. This gives the protein CSASQGPGNTEAFF.

The chain recombines TRBV5-6 with TRBJ2-3; unclear D gene. The CDR3 consists of 15 residues. Trimming removed 1 base from V and 1 base from J, with 10 bases in between. Per the germline V gene, CDR1 is SGHDT and CDR2 is YYEEEE. The CDR3 nucleotides are TGTGCCAGCAGCTTGTCTGCGTACGGCACAGATACGCAGTATTTT. This translates into CASSLSAYGTDTQYF.

Points on this clone: Relative to the germline gene, one junction end is altered; a read error may explain this. CDR3 coding DNA: TGTGCCAGCAGCCCGGGACTAGCGGGAGGGCCCCGATTAATCTTC. Its translation is CASSPGLAGGPRLIF. The chain recombines TRBV6-5 with TRBJ2-1; the match to TRBD2 covers 16 bases. Germline lookup yields CDR1 MNHEY and CDR2 SVGAGI. CDR3 length: 15 amino acids.

This sequence joins TRBV2 and TRBJ2-7; weak D call: TRBD1 (8 bases). Germline CDR1 and CDR2: SNHLY and FYNNEI. The CDR3 length is 12 residues. The germline V and J ends were trimmed by 10 bases and 7 bases, with 17 bases remaining between them. The CDR3: CATIEQGGEQYF. The CDR3 DNA sequence: TGTGCCACTATTGAACAGGGGGGGGAGCAGTACTTC.

This chain connects TRBV30 to TRBJ1-6, with D perhaps TRBD1 (5 bases). Germline CDR1 reads GTSNPN; CDR2 reads SVGIG (reference sequence). The length of the CDR3 is 14 residues. V was pared by 2 bases and J by 6 bases, with 11 bases between. The CDR3 DNA sequence: TGTGCCTGGAGTTGGGGGGGAGTTAATTCACCCCTCCACTTT. This translates into CAWSWGGVNSPLHF.

The V and J genes are TRBV27 and TRBJ1-5; 7 bases line up with TRBD1. CDR1 is MNHEY and CDR2 is SMNVEV in the germline V gene (reference sequence). The length of the CDR3 is 13 residues. V lost 9 bases and J lost 5; bases outside the gene matches: 7. CDR3 protein: CASAAGGYQPQHF. As DNA, the CDR3 is TGTGCCAGTGCCGCAGGGGGTTATCAGCCCCAGCATTTT.

This chain connects TRBV24-1 to TRBJ1-1, with D possibly TRBD1 on 5 matching bases. The CDR3 totals 16 residues. Trimming pared 4 bases from V and 1 base from J, leaving 15 bases between. Germline-derived CDR1 and CDR2 are KGHDR and SFDVKD. Here the CDR3 DNA reads TGTGCCACCAGTGAATCTTCGGGGACTCCGAACACTGAAGCTTTCTTT. Translating it yields CATSESSGTPNTEAFF.